The 17 T cell receptor beta chains below were found in one sample sequenced in a study of blood T cell repertoires in COVID-19. Using immunoSEQ multiplex PCR, the repertoire was profiled, and TCRdb retains in-frame clones only, with some absent. The sample contains a few hundred thousand clones, roughly 86% of which appear only once. The sequenced material came from peripheral blood. These receptors originate from a man aged 40-50 years who had recovered from COVID-19.

The gene calls are TRBV6-1 and TRBJ2-6; the D is unclear. Germline CDR1 MNHNS, CDR2 SASEGT. The CDR3 sequence is 16 residues long. The V end was cut by 2 bases, the J end by 0 bases, with 8 bases between. CDR3 sequence reads: CASSEIGSSGANVLTF. CDR3 DNA: TGTGCCAGCAGTGAAATCGGTTCCTCTGGGGCCAACGTCCTGACTTTC.

This chain links TRBV6-1 with TRBJ1-3; 8 bases fit TRBD1. V gave up 6 bases and J gave up 6 bases; unmatched junction bases: 7. This CDR3 spans 14 amino acids. CDR1 is MNHNS, CDR2 SASEGT, per germline. The CDR3 DNA sequence: TGTGCCAGCAGCCCGGACAGGGTAAAAAACACCATATATTTT. The encoded protein is CASSPDRVKNTIYF.

The chain employs TRBV4-3 and TRBJ1-4; perhaps TRBD1 as D (5 bases). The V and J ends lost 3 bases and 7 bases respectively, with 24 bases between them. CDR3 length: 18 amino acids. CDR1 is LGHNA and CDR2 is YSLEER in the germline V gene. The CDR3 nucleotides read TGCGCCAGCAGCCAGGGGCGGGGGAAAGATGTACTTGGTGAAAAACTGTTTTTT. Protein sequence: CASSQGRGKDVLGEKLFF.

The DNA of the CDR3 is TGTGCCAGCAGCTTAGGGACATCCCGGACCGGGGAGCTGTTTTTT. Its translation: CASSLGTSRTGELFF. The rearrangement joins TRBV7-7 to TRBJ2-2, with D tentatively TRBD1 (5 bases). Germline-derived CDR1 and CDR2 are SSHAT and FNYEAQ (reference sequence). V lost 1 base and J lost 5, with 11 bases in between. The CDR3 runs to 15 residues.

This chain uses TRBV2 with TRBJ2-7, with D hard to call. Trimming took off 1 base at V and 0 bases at J, with 4 bases between the two ends. The CDR3 runs 13 residues. Looked up from germline, CDR1 is SNHLY and CDR2 is FYNNEI. The CDR3 region is CASSEVSSYEQYF. DNA for the CDR3: TGTGCCAGCAGTGAAGTATCCTCCTACGAGCAGTACTTC. The full variable domain, its missing parts supplied by reference TRBV2 and TRBJ2-7, is EPEVTQTPSHQVTQMGQEVILRCVPISNHLYFYWYRQILGQKVEFLVSFYNNEISEKSEIFDDQFSVERPDGSNFTLKIRSTKLEDSAMYFCASSEVSSYEQYFGPGTRLTVT.

This rearrangement joins TRBV10-3 to TRBJ2-7, with D maybe TRBD2 (6 bases). This CDR3 is 15 amino acids long. V shed 1 base and J shed 7 bases, with 17 bases lying between them. CDR1 ENHRY and CDR2 SYGVKD come from the germline V gene. The CDR3 coding sequence is TGTGCCATCAGTGAGTGGAAGGGAAAGGGGAGGGAGCAGTACTTC. It encodes CAISEWKGKGREQYF.

This chain connects TRBV18 to TRBJ2-6; 12 bases map to TRBD2. The CDR3 spans 17 residues. Germline V CDR1 and CDR2: KGHSH, LQKENI. Losses at the gene ends were 5 bases for V and 0 bases for J; bases not matched to a gene: 2. Here the CDR3 reads CASSASGRASGANVLTF. The DNA of the CDR3 is TGTGCCAGCTCAGCTAGCGGGAGGGCCTCTGGGGCCAACGTCCTGACTTTC.

The chain couples TRBV9 to TRBJ2-1, with a possible D match to TRBD2 (6 bases). Germline CDR1 is SGDLS and CDR2 is YYNGEE. Trimming stripped 0 bases from V and 2 bases from J, with 12 bases between. The CDR3 is made up of 16 amino acids. This CDR3 is CASSVGSGGAYNEQFF. The CDR3 region has the DNA TGTGCCAGCAGCGTAGGGTCTGGCGGGGCCTACAATGAGCAGTTCTTC.

The chain couples TRBV29-1 to TRBJ2-7; D is possibly TRBD2 (5 bases). This CDR3 region has 11 residues. Germline CDR1 is SQVTM and CDR2 is ANQGSEA. Trimming stripped 4 bases from V and 5 bases from J, with 9 bases between. CDR3 sequence: CSVGRSDEQYF. The CDR3 nucleotides read TGCAGCGTTGGGAGGTCAGACGAGCAGTACTTC.

In its sample, this clone was seen once. The genes are TRBV28 and TRBJ1-4, with 7 bases fitting TRBD1. J lost 1 base, V lost 6 bases, and 2 bases had no gene match. Germline-derived CDR1 and CDR2 are MDHEN and SYDVKM. The CDR3 has 14 amino acids. The CDR3 DNA follows: TGTGCCAGCAGGCAGGGGGAAACTAATGAAAAACTGTTTTTT. Amino acid sequence: CASRQGETNEKLFF. Complete variable domain (other parts from reference TRBV28 and TRBJ1-4): DVKVTQSSRYLVKRTGEKVFLECVQDMDHENMFWYRQDPGLGLRLIYFSYDVKMKEKGDIPEGYSVSREKKERFSLILESASTNQTSMYLCASRQGETNEKLFFGSGTQLSVL.

The chain couples TRBV3-1 (or the pseudogene TRBV3-2) to TRBJ2-2; D unresolved. The length of the CDR3 is 16 residues. V was pared by 3 bases and J by 4 bases, with 15 bases between. CDR1 LGHDT and CDR2 YNNKEL come from the germline V gene (reference sequence). The CDR3: CASSQQLVGSTGELFF. The CDR3 DNA follows: TGTGCCAGCAGCCAGCAGCTAGTCGGCAGCACCGGGGAGCTGTTTTTT.

This clone was seen only once. This sequence joins TRBV2 and TRBJ2-2; TRBD1 might be the D (6 bases). Germline values: CDR1 SNHLY, CDR2 FYNNEI. Trimming cost V 6 bases and J 3 bases, with 17 bases left between them. The CDR3 extends over 16 amino acids. The CDR3 sequence is CASRGRTGWDTGELFF. DNA for the CDR3: TGTGCCAGCAGGGGACGTACAGGGTGGGACACCGGGGAGCTGTTTTTT.

V and J are TRBV24-1 and TRBJ2-7, with D possibly TRBD2 on 6 matching bases. The length of the CDR3 is 15 residues. V lost 0 bases and J lost 5, with 13 bases in between. Germline CDR1 reads KGHDR; CDR2 reads SFDVKD. As DNA, the CDR3 is TGTGCCACCAGTGATTTGAGGCAGGGAGGCCACGAGCAGTACTTC. It translates to CATSDLRQGGHEQYF.

The genes are TRBV7-2 and TRBJ1-1; D gene uncertain. V shed 7 bases and J shed 11 bases, with 23 bases lying between them. Germline CDR1 reads SGHTA; CDR2 reads FQGNSA. The CDR3 spans 14 residues. This CDR3 reads CASTLNTPRVSAFF. The CDR3 region has the DNA TGTGCCAGCACCCTCAATACCCCCCGGGTTTCCGCTTTCTTT.

Notes on this clone: Compared with germline, one end of the junction differs, possibly owing to a read error. The chain combines TRBV29-1 with TRBJ1-3; TRBD1 matches at 7 bases. The CDR3 has 18 amino acids. The germline V gene encodes CDR1 SQVTM and CDR2 ANQGSEA. CDR3 nucleotide sequence: TGCAGCGTCGAAGCCGGGACAGATCCTACAAGCTCTGGAAACACCATATATTTT. Its translation is CSVEAGTDPTSSGNTIYF.

The J gene is TRBJ1-3, the V gene TRBV4-2; 7 bases are a match to TRBD1. The trim removed 1 base at V and 5 bases at J, leaving 8 bases unmatched. The CDR3 consists of 16 residues. In germline, CDR1 is LGHNA, CDR2 YNFKEQ. CDR3 DNA sequence: TGTGCCAGCAGCCAAGTTGAGGGACAGACGCGAAACACCATATATTTT. It codes for CASSQVEGQTRNTIYF.

In the case of this clone: Other DNA variants within this sample encode the same CDR3. The rearrangement joins TRBV5-1 to TRBJ1-2, with 12 nucleotides matching TRBD1. The V and J ends lost 4 bases and 8 bases, in that order; junction bases with no gene match: 6. The germline CDR1 and CDR2 sequences are SGHRS and YFSETQ. This CDR3 has 14 amino acids. CDR3 coding DNA: TGCGCCAGCAGCCTCGCCGGGACAGGGGGCGGCTACACCTTC. Its protein product is CASSLAGTGGGYTF.